The 3 T cell receptor beta chains reported below all come from one sample, sequenced in a study of early T cells in non-severe SARS-CoV-2 infection. TCRdb ran MiXCR on the 5' RACE reads and lists one entry per CDR3 protein. The data hold approximately 81,000 distinct CDR3 sequences, with over 12% observed a single time. Sequencing used whole blood. The source is an adult who was a healthcare worker with PCR-confirmed SARS-CoV-2 infection or an uninfected control (not recorded which).

The gene calls are TRBV13 and TRBJ2-2; D call uncertain. The germline gives CDR1 PRHDT, CDR2 FYEKMQ (reference sequence). There are 13 residues in the CDR3. V dropped 8 bases and J dropped 2 bases, with 9 bases sitting between them. The CDR3 sequence is CASLSHNTGELFF. The CDR3 bases are TGTGCCAGCCTAAGTCATAACACCGGGGAGCTGTTTTTT.

A word on this clonotype: The conserved closing phenylalanine or tryptophan is absent in this CDR3, likely reflecting a read error. The chain carries TRBV2 and TRBJ2-1; 11 nucleotides align to TRBD2. V was clipped by 3 bases and J by 7 bases; unmatched bases: 5. Germline CDR1 SNHLY, CDR2 FYNNEI. The length of the CDR3 is 15 residues. The CDR3 spells CASSEGLAGGNEQFS. For the CDR3, the DNA is TGTGCCAGCAGTGAGGGGCTAGCGGGAGGAAATGAGCAGTTCTCC.

The rearrangement links TRBV14 to TRBJ1-1; D ambiguous. CDR3 length: 15 amino acids. Trimming pared 4 bases from V and 0 bases from J, leaving 12 bases between. CDR1 and CDR2 (germline): SGHDN, FVKESK. CDR3 coding DNA: TGTGCCAGCAGCCCGAGTAGGGTTATGAACACTGAAGCTTTCTTT. Translation: CASSPSRVMNTEAFF. The full variable domain, its missing parts supplied by reference TRBV14 and TRBJ1-1, is EAGVTQFPSHSVIEKGQTVTLRCDPISGHDNLYWYRRVMGKEIKFLLHFVKESKQDESGMPNNRFLAERTGGTYSTLKVQPAELEDSGVYFCASSPSRVMNTEAFFGQGTRLTVV.